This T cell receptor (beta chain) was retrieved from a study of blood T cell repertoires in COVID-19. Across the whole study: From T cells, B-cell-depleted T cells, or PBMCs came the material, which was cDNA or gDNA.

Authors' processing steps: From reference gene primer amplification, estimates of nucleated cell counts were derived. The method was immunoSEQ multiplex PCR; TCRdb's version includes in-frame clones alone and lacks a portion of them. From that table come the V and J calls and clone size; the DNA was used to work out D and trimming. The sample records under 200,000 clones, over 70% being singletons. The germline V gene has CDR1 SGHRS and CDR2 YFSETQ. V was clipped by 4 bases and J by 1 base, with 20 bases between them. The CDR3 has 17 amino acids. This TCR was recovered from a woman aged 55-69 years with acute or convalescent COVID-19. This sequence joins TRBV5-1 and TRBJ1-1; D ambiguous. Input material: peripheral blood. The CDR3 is CASSTDLGGRGNTEAFF. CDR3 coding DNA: TGCGCCAGCAGCACGGACTTAGGAGGCCGGGGGAACACTGAAGCTTTCTTT.